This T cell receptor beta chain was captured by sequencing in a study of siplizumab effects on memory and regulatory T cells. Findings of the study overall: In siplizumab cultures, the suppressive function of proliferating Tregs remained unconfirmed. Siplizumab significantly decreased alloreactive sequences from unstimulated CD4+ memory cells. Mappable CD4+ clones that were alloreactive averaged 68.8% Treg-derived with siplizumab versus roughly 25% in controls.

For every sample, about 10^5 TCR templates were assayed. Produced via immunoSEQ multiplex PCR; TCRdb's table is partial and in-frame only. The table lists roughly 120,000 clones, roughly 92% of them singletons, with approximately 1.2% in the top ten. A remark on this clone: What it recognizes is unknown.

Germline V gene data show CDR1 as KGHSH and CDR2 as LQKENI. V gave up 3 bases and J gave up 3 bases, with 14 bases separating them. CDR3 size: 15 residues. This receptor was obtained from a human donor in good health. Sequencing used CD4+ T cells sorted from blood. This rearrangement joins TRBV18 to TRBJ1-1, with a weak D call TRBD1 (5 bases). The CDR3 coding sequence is TGTGCCAGCTCACCCGACGGGACCTGGGACACTGAAGCTTTCTTT. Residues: CASSPDGTWDTEAFF.